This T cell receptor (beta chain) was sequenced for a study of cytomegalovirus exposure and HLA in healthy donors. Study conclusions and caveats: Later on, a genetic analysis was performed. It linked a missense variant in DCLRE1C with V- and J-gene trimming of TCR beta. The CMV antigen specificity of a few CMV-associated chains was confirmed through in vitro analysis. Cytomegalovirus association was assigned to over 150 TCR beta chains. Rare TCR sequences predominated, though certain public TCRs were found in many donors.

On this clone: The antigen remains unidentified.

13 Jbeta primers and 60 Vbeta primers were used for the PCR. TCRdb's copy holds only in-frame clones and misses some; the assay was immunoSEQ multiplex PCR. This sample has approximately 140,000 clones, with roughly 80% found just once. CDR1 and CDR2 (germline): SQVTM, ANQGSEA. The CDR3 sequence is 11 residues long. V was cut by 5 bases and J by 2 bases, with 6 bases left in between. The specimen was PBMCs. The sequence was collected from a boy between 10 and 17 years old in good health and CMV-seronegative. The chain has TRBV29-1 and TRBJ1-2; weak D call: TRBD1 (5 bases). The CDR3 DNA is TGCAGCGTTCAGGGCAACTATGGCTACACCTTC. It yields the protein CSVQGNYGYTF.